The clone carrying this T cell receptor (beta chain) was seen at least ten times. As yet, its antigen is unknown. J gave up 13 bases and V 7 bases, and 11 bases lay outside the gene matches. This CDR3 contains 13 residues. CDR1 and CDR2 (germline): MNHEY, SMNVEV (reference sequence). The data were taken from a study of spatial heterogeneity in lung cancer. Study-level information: Every unique TCR and UMI combination, on average, appeared more than ten times in raw reads.

Regarding the study as a whole: Within tumors, counts of expanded alpha and beta TCRs tracked tumor mutation counts. Among tumor T cells, estimated coverage was roughly 7% for alpha chains and over 12% for beta chains.

TCRdb re-called the 5' RACE reads with MiXCR, one entry per CDR3 protein. The sample shows some 15,000 distinct CDR3 sequences, under 8% of them seen only once. Stated time point: sample taken at primary tumor resection. This TCR derives from a male donor with early-stage non-small cell lung cancer. Here the sequenced sample was lung tumor tissue, taken at surgery. The rearrangement links TRBV27 to TRBJ2-1, with TRBD1 identical over 9 bases. The DNA for the CDR3 is TGTGCCAGCAAGGTTCTGGGACAGGGCTCTCAGTTCTTC. Translated, it gives CASKVLGQGSQFF.